The text below deals with one T cell receptor (beta chain). This specimen comes from a study of shared clonotypes between healthy human individuals. Looking at the study overall: Researchers drew samples from two women and a few men aged 18 to 49.

The healthy adult donors were HIV-negative and reported no recent acute infections or vaccinations. PCR replicates performed on unsorted PBMC used around 0.3 ug DNA, 28,000 or so T cell genomes. Ten immunoSEQ deep assay plates were used to sequence unsorted PBMC DNA. This table comes from immunoSEQ multiplex PCR, and its TCRdb copy is limited to in-frame clones, with some not included. This table has some 530,000 clones, almost 80% appearing once. The CDR3 runs to 14 residues. V dropped 2 bases and J dropped 3; count of bases not matched to a gene: 5. Germline CDR1 SGHRS, CDR2 YFSETQ. The receptor comes from a woman aged 40 to 49 in good health. Some clones in this sample may be carry-over from other donors' samples. The rearrangement uses TRBV5-1 and TRBJ2-7; 7 bases map to TRBD2. Sequences were obtained from PBMCs. The CDR3 loop is CASSFGGRDYEQYF. CDR3 coding DNA: TGCGCCAGCAGCTTTGGCGGGAGAGACTACGAGCAGTACTTC.